This T cell receptor beta chain appears in the sequencing data of a study of beta chain features in type 1 diabetes. Findings and limits, study-wide: VDJ junctions from type 1 diabetes patients carried fewer insertions and larger deletions. Researchers report that Type 1 diabetes patients had moderately but significantly shorter TCRB CDR3s across all four CD4+ subsets.

Germline V gene data show CDR1 as GTSNPN and CDR2 as SVGIG (reference sequence). This CDR3 region has 12 residues. The ends were cut back, 0 bases at V and 9 bases at J, with 9 bases in the middle. The investigators reverse transcribed all of the isolated RNA, so they sequenced expressed TCRB transcripts. Produced via immunoSEQ multiplex PCR; TCRdb's table is partial and in-frame only. The data show tens of thousands of clones, about 69% seen once. A word on this clone: Its specificity is unknown.

Donors underwent one heparinised blood draw, 95 to 150 mL on average. Cells sorted by CD45RO/CCR7/CD25/CD127/CD95/CD27 comprised CD4+ naive, central memory, regulatory and stem cell-like memory cells. Sorted cells reached over 98% purity in every population. Sequencing was performed on Tregs from blood. The V and J genes are TRBV30 and TRBJ2-4; D is perhaps TRBD1 (5 bases). This receptor was identified in a young man with type 1 diabetes. The CDR3 sequence is CAWSVTGSIQYF. The CDR3 nucleotides are TGTGCCTGGAGTGTAACAGGAAGCATTCAGTACTTC.